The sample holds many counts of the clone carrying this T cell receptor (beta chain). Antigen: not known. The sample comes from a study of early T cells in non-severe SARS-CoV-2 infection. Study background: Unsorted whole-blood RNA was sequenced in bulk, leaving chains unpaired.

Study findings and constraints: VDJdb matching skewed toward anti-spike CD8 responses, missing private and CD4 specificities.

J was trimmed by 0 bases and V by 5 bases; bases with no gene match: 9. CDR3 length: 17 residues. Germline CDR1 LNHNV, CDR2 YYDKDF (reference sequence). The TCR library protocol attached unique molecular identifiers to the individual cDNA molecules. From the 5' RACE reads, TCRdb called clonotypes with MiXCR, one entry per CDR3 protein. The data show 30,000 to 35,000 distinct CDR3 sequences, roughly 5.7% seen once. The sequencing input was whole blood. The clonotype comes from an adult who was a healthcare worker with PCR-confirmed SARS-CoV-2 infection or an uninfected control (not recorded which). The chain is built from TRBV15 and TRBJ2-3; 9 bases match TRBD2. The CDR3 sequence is CATSPGGGGMSTDTQYF. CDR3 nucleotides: TGTGCCACCAGCCCTGGCGGGGGGGGTATGAGCACAGATACGCAGTATTTT.